This entry is about one T cell receptor beta chain. Its specificity is unknown. Time point here: recipient sample about 28 days before transplant, after cytoreduction. The data derive from a study of T cell clonotyping in hematopoietic cell transplantation. Looking at the study overall: Cytoreduction preceded collection of pretransplant recipient samples.

Measured with immunoSEQ multiplex PCR; TCRdb has only the in-frame clones, and not every one. The table has some 30,000 clones, about 83% seen once; the top ten hold approximately 6.6%. CDR1 is MGHDK and CDR2 is SYGVNS in the germline V gene. The CDR3 sequence is 15 residues long. V was shortened by 1 base and J by 3 bases, with 9 bases between the two germline ends. Points from the study as a whole: Pathologically expanded recipient clonotypes increased progressively from day 30 to day 180 as diversity fell. Broader posttransplant TCR repertoire diversity was predicted by graft donor and pretransplant recipient Inverse Simpson Index values. Without cell sorting, CD4 versus CD8 contributions remain unresolved.

The rearrangement links TRBV25-1 to TRBJ2-2, with D tentatively TRBD1 (6 bases). The sample consisted of peripheral blood mononuclear cells, taken before stem cell transplant. This clonotype originated in a woman in her twenties or thirties with chronic myeloid leukemia. Some clones in this sample may be carry-over from other donors' samples. The CDR3: CASSESDRHTGELFF. CDR3 DNA: TGTGCCAGCAGTGAATCCGACAGGCACACCGGGGAGCTGTTTTTT.